The 24 T cell receptor beta chains reported below all come from one sample, sequenced in a study of patients and donors after allogeneic stem cell transplantation. MiXCR, run by TCRdb on the RT-PCR reads, gives a single entry per CDR3 protein. The sample carries 920,000 or so distinct CDR3 sequences, 18% recorded once. Sequencing was performed on blood, either unsorted or a sorted T cell fraction (not recorded which). The receptors shown here come from a human donor who was either an allogeneic HSCT recipient or a stem cell or donor lymphocyte infusion donor (not recorded which). It is not recorded whose cells these are; they may come from a transplant donor.

This clonotype was seen only a few times. This sequence joins TRBV10-3 and TRBJ2-7; TRBD1 or TRBD2 may be the D gene (5 bases each). CDR1 is ENHRY, CDR2 SYGVKD, per germline. This CDR3 region has 14 residues. The ends were cut back, 6 bases at V and 2 bases at J, with 14 bases in the middle. In DNA, the CDR3 is TGTGCCATCAGGGACACGGGGTCCCCCTACGAGCAGTACTTC. Residues: CAIRDTGSPYEQYF.

The V gene is TRBV5-5, the J gene TRBJ2-3, with D hard to call. This CDR3 has 15 amino acids. Germline loops: CDR1 SGHKS, CDR2 YYEKEE (reference sequence). Trimming pared 1 base from V and 0 bases from J, leaving 9 bases between. The chain's CDR3 is CASSLLHHSTDTQYF. The CDR3 DNA sequence: TGTGCCAGCAGCTTGTTGCACCATAGCACAGATACGCAGTATTTT.

This rearrangement joins TRBV3-1 to TRBJ1-5; TRBD1 matches 8 bases. Germline V lookup: CDR1 LGHDT, CDR2 YNNKEL (reference sequence). CDR3 length equals 14 residues. The trim removed 3 bases at V and 6 bases at J, leaving 4 bases unmatched. The CDR3 loop reads CASSHRGQGQPQHF. The CDR3 bases are TGTGCCAGCAGCCACAGAGGACAGGGTCAGCCCCAGCATTTT.

The chain uses TRBV5-1 and TRBJ2-3; D ambiguous. Germline CDR1 SGHRS, CDR2 YFSETQ. V lost 5 bases to trimming and J lost 2 bases, with 12 bases between them. The CDR3 runs to 14 residues. As DNA, the CDR3 is TGCGCCAGCAGACCCGGCGCGAACACAGATACGCAGTATTTT. Protein sequence: CASRPGANTDTQYF.

This clonotype was counted at least ten times. J is TRBJ1-5 and V is TRBV7-2, with D perhaps matching TRBD1 (6 bases). V lost 3 bases and J 2 bases, leaving 8 bases between the germline ends. The length of the CDR3 is 14 residues. From germline, CDR1 is SGHTA and CDR2 FQGNSA. In DNA form, the CDR3 reads TGTGCCAGCAGCTTTAGGGGGGGCAATCAGCCCCAGCATTTT. This translates into CASSFRGGNQPQHF.

The chain has TRBV11-2 and TRBJ2-1, with 9 bases matching TRBD1. Germline CDR1 is SGHAT and CDR2 is FQNNGV. The CDR3 runs 18 residues. Losses at the gene ends were 3 bases for V and 6 bases for J; bases not matched to a gene: 15. The DNA of the CDR3 is TGTGCCAGCAGCTTCCACCGCCTGACAGGGGGATCGGGCAATGAGCAGTTCTTC. This translates into CASSFHRLTGGSGNEQFF.

V and J are TRBV9 and TRBJ1-1, with D perhaps matching TRBD1 (6 bases). V lost 0 bases and J lost 10, with 13 bases in between. CDR3 length: 13 residues. Looked up from germline, CDR1 is SGDLS and CDR2 is YYNGEE. The CDR3 sequence is CASSVVSDSGAFF. The CDR3 DNA follows: TGTGCCAGCAGCGTAGTTTCGGACAGCGGAGCTTTCTTT.

This clonotype has just one count. The chain couples TRBV11-3 to TRBJ2-1; D call uncertain. The germline CDR1 and CDR2 sequences are SGHNT and YENEEA. This CDR3 region has 15 residues. V lost 3 bases and J lost 0, with 9 bases in between. CDR3 region: CASSFFGDSYNEQFF. CDR3 coding DNA: TGTGCCAGCAGCTTCTTTGGCGACTCCTACAATGAGCAGTTCTTC.

The chain recombines TRBV10-3 with TRBJ2-3; D remains unclear. V was trimmed by 4 bases and J by 0 bases, leaving 14 bases between them. This CDR3 comprises 16 residues. Germline CDR1 and CDR2: ENHRY and SYGVKD. The CDR3 here is CAISASTRTSTDTQYF. CDR3 coding DNA: TGTGCCATCAGTGCGTCAACCCGAACTAGCACAGATACGCAGTATTTT.

The chain carries TRBV3-1 and TRBJ1-1; unclear D gene. The CDR3 has 14 residues. Trimming removed 5 bases from V and 1 base from J, with 11 bases in between. Per germline, CDR1 LGHDT and CDR2 YNNKEL (reference sequence). CDR3 region: CASSRSDGNTEAFF. The CDR3, as DNA: TGTGCCAGCAGCAGATCGGACGGGAACACTGAAGCTTTCTTT.

This rearrangement joins TRBV7-2 to TRBJ2-3; 10 bases are shared with TRBD2. J was trimmed by 2 bases and V by 0 bases; bases with no gene match: 2. Germline assignment: CDR1 SGHTA and CDR2 FQGNSA. This CDR3 has 16 residues. The chain's CDR3 is CASSLAAGGPTDTQYF. The CDR3 nucleotides read TGTGCCAGCAGCTTAGCAGCGGGGGGGCCCACAGATACGCAGTATTTT.

This clonotype was observed once. The chain is built from TRBV10-3 and TRBJ2-3, with D maybe TRBD2 (5 bases). Germline CDR1 ENHRY, CDR2 SYGVKD. There are 14 residues in the CDR3. Trimming took off 5 bases at V and 3 bases at J, with 12 bases between the two ends. The DNA for the CDR3 is TGTGCCATCAGTCCTAGCCGTCAAACAGATACGCAGTATTTT. Its translation is CAISPSRQTDTQYF.

This clonotype was counted a few times. The chain recombines TRBV4-1 with TRBJ1-1; D perhaps matches TRBD1 (5 bases). CDR3 size: 14 residues. Germline assignment: CDR1 MGHRA and CDR2 YSYEKL. Trimming stripped 2 bases from V and 4 bases from J, with 11 bases between. The CDR3 bases are TGCGCCAGCAGCCAAATAGGGGCTCCCACTGAAGCTTTCTTT. Encoded protein: CASSQIGAPTEAFF.

This clonotype was detected ten times or more. This chain connects TRBV25-1 to TRBJ1-2; 7 bases match TRBD1. V lost 3 bases, J lost 5 bases, and 0 bases stayed unmatched. The CDR3 contains 12 residues. Germline V CDR1 and CDR2: MGHDK, SYGVNS. The CDR3 DNA is TGTGCCAGCAGTGAGACAGGGTATGGCTACACCTTC. Translated, it gives CASSETGYGYTF.

There are a few counts of this clonotype. The chain joins TRBV7-9 to TRBJ2-5; TRBD2 matches 8 bases. The CDR3 loop spans 14 amino acids. Germline V gene lookup returns CDR1 SEHNR and CDR2 FQNEAQ (reference sequence). V was clipped by 2 bases and J by 3 bases; unmatched bases: 2. The CDR3 sequence: CASSLISGKETQYF. The CDR3 nucleotides read TGTGCCAGCAGCTTAATTAGCGGGAAAGAGACCCAGTACTTC.

The rearrangement joins TRBV7-9 to TRBJ2-2, with a possible D match to TRBD2 (5 bases). This CDR3 is 17 amino acids long. Germline V gene data show CDR1 as SEHNR and CDR2 as FQNEAQ (reference sequence). Trimming removed 5 bases from V and 6 bases from J, with 22 bases in between. This chain's CDR3 is CASSPAKLVLFPGELFF. The CDR3 region has the DNA TGTGCCAGCAGCCCAGCGAAACTAGTCCTATTCCCCGGGGAGCTGTTTTTT.

This clonotype came up a few times. The chain has TRBV9 and TRBJ2-5, with D perhaps TRBD2 (6 bases). V was clipped by 3 bases and J by 5 bases, with 20 bases between them. The CDR3 runs 16 residues. Germline CDR1 is SGDLS and CDR2 is YYNGEE. CDR3 amino acids: CASSDNPEEGWETQYF. In nucleotides, the CDR3 is TGTGCCAGCAGCGACAATCCCGAGGAGGGATGGGAGACCCAGTACTTC.

In this sample, this clonotype turned up a few times. The chain combines TRBV12-3 or TRBV12-4 with TRBJ2-3; TRBD2 matches 15 bases. CDR3 length: 18 amino acids. V lost 1 base, J lost 1 base, and 3 bases stayed unmatched. CDR3 nucleotide sequence: TGTGCCAGCAGTTTAGGGGGACTAGCGGGAGGACGCACAGATACGCAGTATTTT. Amino acid sequence: CASSLGGLAGGRTDTQYF.

This clonotype appeared a few times. The chain has TRBV10-3 and TRBJ2-2, with D maybe TRBD1 (5 bases). V shed 7 bases and J shed 9 bases, with 12 bases lying between them. This CDR3 is 12 amino acids long. Germline CDR1 ENHRY, CDR2 SYGVKD. This chain's CDR3 is CAINSRARELFF. Here the CDR3 DNA reads TGTGCCATCAACAGCAGGGCGAGGGAGCTGTTTTTT.

This clonotype was seen more than once but under ten times. The V and J genes are TRBV24-1 and TRBJ2-5, with TRBD1 as a possible D gene (5 bases). Germline values: CDR1 KGHDR, CDR2 SFDVKD. This CDR3 region has 14 residues. V lost 3 bases, J lost 1 base, and 8 bases lay in between. The CDR3 nucleotides read TGTGCCACCAGTGATCGACAGATCCAAGAGACCCAGTACTTC. Encoded protein: CATSDRQIQETQYF.

This clonotype was recorded at least ten times. The chain is built from TRBV12-3 or TRBV12-4 and TRBJ1-2, with 7 bases identical to TRBD1. This CDR3 has 14 amino acids. With V trimmed by 6 bases and J by 7 bases, 11 bases remained unmatched. In nucleotides, the CDR3 is TGTGCCAGCAGCCCACAGGGGCTAGTTGGTGGCTACACCTTC. Encoded protein: CASSPQGLVGGYTF.

Only a few counts were recorded for this clonotype. The J gene is TRBJ2-3, the V gene TRBV7-2; TRBD2 aligns across 7 bases. In germline, CDR1 is SGHTA, CDR2 FQGNSA. After removal of 5 bases from V and 6 bases from J, the junction contained 14 bases not matched to a gene. The CDR3 has 16 amino acids. DNA for the CDR3: TGTGCCAGCAGCCCACGACTAGCACAACCAGGGGATACGCAGTATTTT. Translating it yields CASSPRLAQPGDTQYF.

The chain carries TRBV7-7 and TRBJ2-2; D is perhaps TRBD2 (5 bases). The CDR3 runs to 16 residues. Germline V lookup: CDR1 SSHAT, CDR2 FNYEAQ (reference sequence). V was cut by 1 base and J by 1 base, with 10 bases left in between. The CDR3 protein is CASSLVPSRNTGELFF. The CDR3 DNA sequence: TGTGCCAGCAGCTTAGTCCCTAGCAGGAACACCGGGGAGCTGTTTTTT.

V gene TRBV6-1 combines with J gene TRBJ2-1, with D tentatively TRBD1 or TRBD2 (5 bases each). The CDR3 spans 15 residues. Per the germline V gene, CDR1 is MNHNS and CDR2 is SASEGT. V gave up 4 bases and J gave up 0 bases, with 10 bases separating them. The DNA of the CDR3 is TGTGCCAGCAGTGGGGACGGTAGCTCCTACAATGAGCAGTTCTTC. Its translation is CASSGDGSSYNEQFF.